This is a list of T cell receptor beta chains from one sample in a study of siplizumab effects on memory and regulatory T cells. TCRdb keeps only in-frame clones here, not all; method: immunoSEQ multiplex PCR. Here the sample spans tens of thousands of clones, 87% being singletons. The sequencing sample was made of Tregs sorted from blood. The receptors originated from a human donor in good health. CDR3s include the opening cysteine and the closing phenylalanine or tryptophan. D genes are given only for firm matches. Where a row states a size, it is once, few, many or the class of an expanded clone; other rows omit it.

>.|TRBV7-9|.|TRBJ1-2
TGTGCCAGCAGCTTAACCACAGGACCCTCCGGCTACACCTTC
CASSLTTGPSGYTF
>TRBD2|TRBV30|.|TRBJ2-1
TGTGCCTCGAAGCGGGGCGGGGGGCAGTTCTTC
CASKRGGGQFF
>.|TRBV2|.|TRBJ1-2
TGTGCCAGCACCTCGAGCTATGGCTACACCTTC
CASTSSYGYTF
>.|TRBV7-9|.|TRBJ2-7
TGTGCCAGCAGCTCCGGGACTCTACTTTACGAGCAGTACTTC
CASSSGTLLYEQYF
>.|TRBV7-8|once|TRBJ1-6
TGTGCCAGCAGCTTAGGTTTCACGGGTTCACCCCTCCACTTT
CASSLGFTGSPLHF
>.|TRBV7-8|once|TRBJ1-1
TGTGCCAGCAGCTTAGTGGGGGGCAACACTGAAGCTTTCTTT
CASSLVGGNTEAFF
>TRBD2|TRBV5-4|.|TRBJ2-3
TGTGCCAGCAGCTTGGGACTAGCGGCCACAGATACGCAGTATTTT
CASSLGLAATDTQYF
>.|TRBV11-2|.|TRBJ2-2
TGTGCCAGCAGCTTAGATCGGGGGACCGGGGAGCTGTTTTTT
CASSLDRGTGELFF
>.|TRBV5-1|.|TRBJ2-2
TGCGCCAGCAGCTACCGGGACCACAACACCGGGGAGCTGTTTTTT
CASSYRDHNTGELFF
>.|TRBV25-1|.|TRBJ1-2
TGTGCCAGCAGCAGGGGTGGCTACACCTTC
CASSRGGYTF
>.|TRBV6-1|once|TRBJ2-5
TGTGCCAGCAGGGATAACACTGGAAAAGAGACCCAGTACTTC
CASRDNTGKETQYF
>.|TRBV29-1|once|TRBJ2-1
TGCAGCGTTGAATTACCGGGGCGGAATGAGCAGTTCTTC
CSVELPGRNEQFF
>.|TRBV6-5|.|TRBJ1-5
TGTGCCAGCAGGAACCGGGGAGGAGGCAATCAGCCCCAGCATTTT
CASRNRGGGNQPQHF
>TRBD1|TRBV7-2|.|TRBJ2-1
TGTGCCAGCAGCTTAAGGTCAGGGGGCAATGAGCAGTTCTTC
CASSLRSGGNEQFF
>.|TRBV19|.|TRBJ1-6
TGTGCCAGTAGTATGACAGGTTATAATTCACCCCTCCACTTT
CASSMTGYNSPLHF
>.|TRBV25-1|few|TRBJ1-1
TGTGCCAGCAGGGGATTTGCGAACACTGAAGCTTTCTTT
CASRGFANTEAFF
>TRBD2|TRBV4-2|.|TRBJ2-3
TGTGCCAGCAGCCAAGGGACTAGCGGGGGGCATACGCAGTATTTT
CASSQGTSGGHTQYF
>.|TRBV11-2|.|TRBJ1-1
TGTGCCAGCAGCTTAGACCAAAGGACTGAAGCTTTCTTT
CASSLDQRTEAFF
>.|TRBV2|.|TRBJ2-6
TGTGCCAGCAGCAGGAGAGACAGTTCCCCGCGACTCCAATCTGGGGCCAACGTCCTGACTTTC
CASSRRDSSPRLQSGANVLTF
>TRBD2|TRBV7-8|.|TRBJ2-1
TGTGCCAGCAGCTTAGTCGCGGGGGGGGATGAGCAGTTCTTC
CASSLVAGGDEQFF
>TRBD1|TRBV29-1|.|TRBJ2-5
TGCAGCGCGGGACAGGGGTACCAAGAGACCCAGTACTTC
CSAGQGYQETQYF
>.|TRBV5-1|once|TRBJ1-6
TGCGCCAGCAGCTTGGGGCGGAGTAATTCACCCCTCCACTTT
CASSLGRSNSPLHF
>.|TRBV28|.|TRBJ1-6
TGTGCCACGCTTAGGGGGGGGGCAGGCTCACCCCTCCACTTT
CATLRGGAGSPLHF
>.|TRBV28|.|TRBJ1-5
TGTGCCAGCAGTCGGGTGGTTCAGCCCCAGCATTTT
CASSRVVQPQHF
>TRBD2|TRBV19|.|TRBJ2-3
TGTGCCAGTAGTATAGTCGCGGGGGGCGTTGATACGCAGTATTTT
CASSIVAGGVDTQYF
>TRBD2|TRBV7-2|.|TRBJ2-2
TGTGCCAGCAGCTTATCTCTAGCGGCGTCCGGGGAGCTGTTTTTT
CASSLSLAASGELFF
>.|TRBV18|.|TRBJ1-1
TGTGCCAGCTCCCTAAGGGGGGTAACTGAAGCTTTCTTT
CASSLRGVTEAFF
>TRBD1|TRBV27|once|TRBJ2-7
TGTGCCAGCAGCAATACAGGGGTCAGTCGGTACGAGCAGTACTTC
CASSNTGVSRYEQYF
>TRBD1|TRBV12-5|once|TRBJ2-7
TGTGCTAGTGGTTTTATGGGCATCGGGACAGATTCCTACGAGCAGTACTTC
CASGFMGIGTDSYEQYF
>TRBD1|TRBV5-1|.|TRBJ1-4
TGCGCCAGCAGCTTGGCTCAGGGGGGACATGAAAAACTGTTTTTT
CASSLAQGGHEKLFF
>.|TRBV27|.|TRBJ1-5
TGTGCCAGCAGCAGCCCGGGACAGCCCCAGCATTTT
CASSSPGQPQHF
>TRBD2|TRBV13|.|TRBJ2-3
TGTGCCAGCAGCTTTTTAGCGGGGGCTATTCGGGGGGATACGCAGTATTTT
CASSFLAGAIRGDTQYF
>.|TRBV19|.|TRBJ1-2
TGTGCCAGTAGCTCACAGATCTATGGCTACACCTTC
CASSSQIYGYTF
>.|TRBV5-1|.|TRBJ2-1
TGCGCCAGCAGCTTTGGGAGCTCCTACAATGAGCAGTTCTTC
CASSFGSSYNEQFF
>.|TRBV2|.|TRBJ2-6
TGTGCCAGCAGTGAAGACCTCAGGGGATCTGGGGCCAACGTCCTGACTTTC
CASSEDLRGSGANVLTF
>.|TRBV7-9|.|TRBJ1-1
TGTGCCAGCAGCTTTTGGCTGGACACTGAAGCTTTCTTT
CASSFWLDTEAFF
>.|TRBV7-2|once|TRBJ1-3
TGTGCCAGCAGCTTACGGGGGAACCTCCCTGGAAACACCATATATTTT
CASSLRGNLPGNTIYF
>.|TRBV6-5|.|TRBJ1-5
TGTGCCAGCAGTGTGAGGGGGGCTCAGCCCCAGCATTTT
CASSVRGAQPQHF
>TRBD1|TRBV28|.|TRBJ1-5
TGTGCCAGCAGTTTCCTCCACCAGACAGGGCCCAATCAGCCCCAGCATTTT
CASSFLHQTGPNQPQHF
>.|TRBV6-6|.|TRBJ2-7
TGTGCCAGTGCGCGCGGAGGGAAGGACTACGAGCAGTACTTC
CASARGGKDYEQYF